This TCR beta chain was identified during a study of shared clonotypes between healthy human individuals. Naive CD8 cells comprised CD45RO-negative, CCR7-positively selected cells, excluding terminally differentiated effector memory CD45RA+ cells. The donor population consisted of healthy HIV-negative adults with no recent acute infections or vaccinations. This CDR3 has 16 amino acids. V shed 4 bases, J shed 4 bases, and the junction held 7 bases outside the gene matches. In germline, CDR1 is MDHEN, CDR2 SYDVKM. Assay: immunoSEQ multiplex PCR; the TCRdb copy retains only in-frame clones and omits some. Among around 2.1 million clones listed, more than 85% were seen once.

The chain uses TRBV28 and TRBJ2-2; 9 positions match TRBD2. The source is a man aged 18 to 29 in good health. Some clones in this sample may be carry-over from other donors' samples. The sequencing sample was made of naive CD8+ T cells from PBMCs. The CDR3 sequence is CASSSVAGVGTGELFF. CDR3 nucleotide sequence: TGTGCCAGCAGTTCTGTAGCGGGAGTAGGCACCGGGGAGCTGTTTTTT.